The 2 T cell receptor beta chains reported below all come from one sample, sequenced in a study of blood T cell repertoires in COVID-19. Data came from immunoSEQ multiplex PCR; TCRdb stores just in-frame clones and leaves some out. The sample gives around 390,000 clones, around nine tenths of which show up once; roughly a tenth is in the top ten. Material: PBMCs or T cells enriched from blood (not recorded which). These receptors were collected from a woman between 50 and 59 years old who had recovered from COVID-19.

The DNA for the CDR3 is TGTGCCAGTAGTACATTCCCGGGACAGGGGTCCAAAAACATTCAGTACTTC. It specifies CASSTFPGQGSKNIQYF. The rearrangement links TRBV19 to TRBJ2-4; TRBD1 matches at 10 bases. CDR1 is LNHDA, CDR2 SQIVND, per germline (reference sequence). This CDR3 is 17 amino acids long. V lost 4 bases, J lost 2 bases, and 8 bases stayed unmatched.

The CDR3 sequence is CASSYPGRYNEQFF. The CDR3 region has the DNA TGTGCCAGCAGTTACCCAGGAAGATACAATGAGCAGTTCTTC. V and J are TRBV6-5 and TRBJ2-1, with no clear D. The length of the CDR3 is 14 residues. In germline, CDR1 is MNHEY, CDR2 SVGAGI. Trimming took 2 bases from V and 4 from J, leaving 9 bases between them.